The TCR beta chain described here comes from a study of cytomegalovirus exposure and HLA in healthy donors (dated by TCRdb to about 2017). In the study overall: An earlier analysis of several hundred of the donors reported 250 to 350 Gb of sequence data and around 100 million unique TCR beta sequences obtained from roughly 170 million T cells. Roughly 290 gigabases of sequencing data and 70 million to 95 million unique TCR sequences made up an early release that covered 500 to 650 HLA-typed donors. Among the roughly 390 genotyped donors, around 81% belonged to the genetic ancestry cluster associated with self-reported Caucasian donors. The aim of the study was to test whether cataloging public T cell receptors could identify signatures of past pathogen exposure. Using immunosequencing, the study profiled T cell repertoires from fewer than 700 subjects and related those repertoires to cytomegalovirus serostatus. In addition to the first cohort of 500 to 850 subjects, a separate validation cohort of 130 or so different subjects was used. To predict cytomegalovirus infection status, the study combined high-throughput TCR immunosequencing, statistical association of individual TCRs with disease status, and machine learning. In a later analysis, previously published TCR beta repertoires from some 640 donors were re-analyzed and high-resolution HLA genotyping was added so that TCR occurrence patterns could be studied. Rather than drawing on any new phenotypic data, the later analysis identified candidate immune exposures from TCR beta sequences and the way those sequences occurred across donors. To decide whether each TCR beta V gene segment behaved as functional or pseudogenic, an earlier analysis of some 570 of the donors relied on high-throughput TCR beta sequencing. Donor age, sex, ethnicity and CMV serostatus were collected together with the repertoire data. A later genetic analysis took genome-wide SNP genotypes for about 55% of the roughly 700 donors and used that subset as a discovery cohort. Every discovery cohort repertoire had been produced on one sequencing platform. Class I and class II HLA loci were covered by the typing at four-digit resolution. Typing coverage varied by locus: about 620-630 donors for A, B, C, DRB1 and DQB1; some 520 for DQA1; approximately 610 for DPA1; 450 to 480 for DPB1. A handful of DR-DQ haplotypes were handled as single units for association and clustering because linkage in the cohort was strong. Across approximately 420 genotyped donors of the cohort, an average of approximately 200,000 unique TCR beta nucleotide sequences per donor were sequenced, and around 19% of those sequences were non-productive.

Notes on this clone: This receptor's antigen is unknown. Base qualities were left out, and no much larger clone turns up one base away.

The library relied on the immunoSEQ multiplex PCR assay. A mixture of 60 forward primers for TCR Vbeta segments and 13 reverse primers for TCR Jbeta segments was used in the multiplex PCR. The CDR3 region of rearranged TCR beta genes was amplified from genomic DNA by a multiplex PCR assay. The Illumina HiSeq System was used to sequence the amplified TCR beta libraries as 87-base-pair reads. The study's own analysis went as follows. A later analysis counted tens of millions of unique TCR beta chains across the 500 to 850 repertoires, and roughly 11 million of these chains were shared by at least two donors. To remove PCR and sequencing errors, raw reads were error-corrected and collapsed into unique sequences using a nearest-neighbor algorithm that merged closely related sequences. To assign V, D and J gene segments, CDR3 sequences were aligned to IMGT reference sequences. For a sequence to be retained, at least a six-nucleotide match to both a V gene segment and a J gene segment was required. A rearrangement counted as productive if the CDR3 had no stop codons and remained in frame with V and J, and every other rearrangement counted as non-productive. Following IMGT convention, CDR3 was defined as the stretch from the second conserved V-encoded cysteine up to the conserved J-encoded phenylalanine. The earlier analysis of about 640 of the donors excluded any sequence lacking an unambiguous match to a single V gene segment. An earlier analysis of 587 of the donors called V segments functional above 56.7% productive rearrangements and segregating when the between-donor standard deviation exceeded 5%. A statistical classification framework was built to diagnose cytomegalovirus status from the catalog of TCR beta chain sequences. In a later analysis, TCR nucleotide sequences were compared against IMGT/GENE-DB human TR gene sequences so that V and J genes could be assigned. Using the TCRdist pipeline, a later analysis assigned CDR3 sequences along with most-parsimonious VDJ recombination scenarios. A later analysis defined each TCR beta chain by its CDR3 amino acid sequence plus V-gene family, and excluded reads lacking a unique V-gene family. To address suspected cross-contamination and a sequencing artifact, a later analysis removed approximately 590 highly shared, low-generation-probability nucleotide sequences. For each public chain, a later analysis derived a clonal expansion index from normalized ranks of inferred template counts within each repertoire. Generation probabilities in a later analysis came from a VDJ recombination model fitted to out-of-frame rearrangements, and those results were checked against IGoR. In a later analysis, hypergeometric tests were used to score TCR-TCR, TCR-HLA and TCR-CMV co-occurrence, with a repertoire-size bias correction applied to TCR pairs. In a later analysis, false discovery rates were estimated by permuting HLA or CMV assignments 20 times. In a later analysis, co-occurring TCRs were grouped using DBSCAN, with TCRdist sequence similarity added in when clustering inside HLA-allele-positive subsets. Repertoires with fewer than 30,000 or more than 120,000 public chains were left out of co-occurrence clustering, as were five repertoires with anomalous nucleotide sharing. TCRdb obtained this table from immuneACCESS and retained in-frame rearrangements with V and J assigned. These tables miss some clones; where compared with another copy, unresolved V genes account for less than half of the shortfall, and the remainder is unexplained. The V and J calls and the clone size are those of that table, but D and trimming were determined from the DNA. For this sample there are approximately 180,000 clones; 80% appear just once. More than 5.5% of the sample is in the top ten clones.

Overall study outcomes, separate from this receptor: Because counts were too low, about 18 rarely observed V segments, including chromosome 9 orphons, were excluded from the earlier analysis of around 590 of the donors. A few of the identified cytomegalovirus-associated TCR beta chains were confirmed in vitro to be specific for cytomegalovirus antigens. A later genetic analysis reported fewer N-insertions in productive TCRs among donors in an Asian-associated ancestry cluster than the approximately 670-donor mean. In a later analysis, most CMV-associated TCR beta chains were found to appear HLA-restricted, with HLA associations seemingly driven largely by CMV exposure. The sequencing pipeline was judged likely to have produced a cluster of highly shared sequence variants as a technical artifact. Presence/absence analyses assumed roughly uniform sequencing depth across donors, an assumption that may not hold. According to a later analysis, parvovirus B19, influenza, CMV and Epstein-Barr virus appeared linked to several top co-occurrence clusters. In a later analysis, the rate of TCR association differed among HLA loci, with DRB1 alleles having the most associated TCRs and HLA-C alleles having the fewest. The study gave a list of about 170 TCR beta chains associated with cytomegalovirus. Assigning TCR associations to individual alleles was difficult when HLA alleles, especially DR and DQ, strongly co-occurred. In this cohort, only TCR beta chains were sequenced, and detectable features were limited by the absence of alpha or paired-chain data. The classifier was reported to diagnose cytomegalovirus status with high specificity and sensitivity in both the original and validation cohorts. Linkage disequilibrium might explain the correlated functional status among segregating V segments, but an unknown experimental factor could not be ruled out. Because some donors lacked HLA typing at each locus, the association tests relied only on the typed subset. Because the 87-base-pair reads could not distinguish some IMGT-functional V segments, including TRBV6-2 and TRBV6-3, those segments were excluded. Broadly in line with IMGT annotations, most TCR beta V segments showed up in productive rearrangements about 87% or about 30% of the time in an earlier analysis of several hundred of the donors. A further reported finding was that TCR beta sequences accurately predicted the HLA-A and HLA-B alleles for most subjects in the first cohort. An association between a missense DCLRE1C variant and V-gene and J-gene trimming of TCR beta chains was found in a later genetic analysis and replicated in an independent cohort. CMV serostatus was the only immune exposure information available for the cohort. At a false discovery rate of 0.05, a later analysis linked 15,000 to 20,000 TCR beta sequences to specific HLA alleles. The authors suggested that the approach could potentially be extended to other disease states and immunological phenotypes. Across donors, most TCR sequences were observed very rarely, whereas some public TCRs were present in many individuals. In a later analysis, HLA-associated TCR beta chains showed more clonal expansion and lower generation probabilities than non-associated chains that were equally common.

The junction shows trimming of 5 bases on V and 2 bases on J, and the gene matches do not reach 5 bases of it. There are 14 amino acids in the CDR3, from cysteine to phenylalanine inclusive. Of all the DNA, just the CDR3 is kept, 42 bases in frame from base 1. According to the germline V gene, CDR1 reads MNHEY and CDR2 reads SVGAGI. The cohort was made up of approximately 700 healthy bone marrow donors. At the time of sampling, all cohort members were nominally healthy, though unrecorded immune exposures were likely present. The donor tested CMV seropositive and was one of the 289 seropositive cohort members. Each donor provided a peripheral blood sample, and peripheral blood mononuclear cells were used for TCR beta sequencing. Genomic DNA was extracted from the blood cell samples with the Qiagen DNeasy Blood Extraction Kit.

Sequencing was done on a sample of PBMCs. The chain is assembled from TRBV6-5 and TRBJ2-5, with 7 bases matching TRBD1. The origin of this receptor is a man aged 25 to 45 in good health and CMV-seropositive. The DNA sequence is given as TGTGCCAGCAGTGATCGGACAGGTCAAGAGACCCAGTACTTC. Its translation is CASSDRTGQETQYF.